The text below deals with one TCR beta chain. This clonotype was seen more than once but under ten times. It lacks a known antigen. No much larger clonotype is one base removed from it; base qualities were not supplied. The library was obtained by 5' RACE. The data were produced on an Illumina HiSeq 2000. Template switching added a universal primer binding site, and the final cDNA carried a unique molecular identifier that allowed TCR cDNA molecules to be counted accurately. Specific primers in the conserved constant-segment region were used to synthesize first-strand cDNA for the TCR alpha and beta chains. To control for contamination, every cDNA library was double barcoded, receiving both a SMART-Mk sample barcode and Illumina barcodes. Two successive PCR steps introduced TruSeq adapter sequences along with Illumina sample barcodes. The TCR alpha and beta cDNA libraries were sequenced on the Illumina HiSeq platform using custom primers. The authors' analysis ran thus. MiGEC processed the raw reads to extract unique molecular identifiers, while MiXCR was used to determine the CDR3 positions. Recombination models were inferred per individual with the repgenHMM and IGoR tools using an EM algorithm. Shared clonotype analysis was performed with the tcR package in R, normalizing sharing by the product of cloneset sizes. Out-of-frame nonproductive sequences were analyzed to study raw recombination free of thymic and clonal selection effects. TCRdb reworked the public reads: Q25 trimming with fastp, MiXCR clone assembly, productive beta chains retained. A single entry per CDR3 protein holds the most common genes and DNA from its merged rows. What appears here as the V and J calls and clone size reflects TCRdb's work, not the paper's. In all, the sample holds hundreds of thousands of distinct CDR3 sequences, and around 20% of those were seen once. Roughly 4.3% of the sample goes to the ten largest clones.

The data belong to a study of identical twins (dated by TCRdb to 2016 to 2018). Study-wide context: The study deep-sequenced TCR alpha and beta repertoires from monozygotic twins, unrelated adults of various ages and cord blood to test whether fetal clonotypes persist. Replicate twin experiments were performed at different times using different library preparation protocols to rule out contamination.

Findings and caveats that apply to the study as a whole: Excess twin sharing in beta out-of-frame sequences was weaker because fewer shared sequences lowered the signal-to-noise ratio. Out-of-frame TCR alpha sequences shared between twins showed an excess of low generation-probability sequences compared with coincidental sharing between unrelated individuals. Fewer insertions were carried by abundant cord blood beta clonotypes, a similar but weaker trend appeared in young adult naive repertoires, and no such trend appeared in memory repertoires. In monozygotic twins, recombination models systematically underestimated out-of-frame TCR alpha sharing, but the models matched the sharing seen between unrelated individuals. Zero-insertion analyses could be partly confounded by invariant T cells such as MAIT and iNKT, though diverse VJ usage argued against such confounding for most clonotypes. Because the same donors could not be followed over many years, the conclusions relied on cross-sectional statistical analysis.

There are 13 amino acids in the CDR3, from cysteine to phenylalanine inclusive. Left in the record is the CDR3 DNA by itself, 39 bases read in frame from the first base. CDR1 and CDR2 are drawn from the germline V gene: MNHEY, SVGEGT. V is cut back by 7 bases and J by 0 bases, with 2 bases in the junction unmatched. Every donor was a healthy Caucasian. The twin cohort comprised three pairs of female monozygotic twins, all aged roughly 18 to 30 years. Peripheral blood mononuclear cells were used as the source from which RNA for TCR libraries was isolated. The sample was also linked to a second study, of T cells expressing NK-cell markers. From the second report: TCR beta-chain repertoires were profiled in sorted CD3+CD56+NKG2C+, CD3+CD56+NKG2C- and CD3+CD56-NKG2C+ T-cell subsets from several donors. Among the eight sequenced donors, only one was HCMV-seronegative, while the other seven were HCMV-seropositive. To restrict sorting to alphabetaTCR-expressing T cells, an anti-gammadeltaTCR antibody was added in several experiments. In six donors, the dominant CD3+CD56+NKG2C+ clonotypes ranked among the top 10 CD8+ clonotypes, making up about 1.0-7.5% of CD8+ T cells. Those dominant clonotypes were again the most abundant among CD3+CD56-NKG2C+ cells in a handful of donors, at roughly 28.3-60.1%. It remained unclear whether the expanded NKG2C-expressing T cell clones were specific for HCMV antigens. All eight donors whose samples were sequenced were randomly selected healthy volunteers, three of them men and five women. To determine HCMV serostatus, a commercial ELISA kit was used to detect HCMV-specific IgG in serum. For a handful of donors, bulk peripheral blood T-cell repertoires were additionally sequenced from unsorted PBMC. MIGEC handled demultiplexing of the reads and grouping by UMI, while MiTCR was used to assemble and quantify clonotypes. Only TCR cDNA sequences supported by at least two reads were kept to exclude erroneous sequences. The tcR package was used for downstream repertoire analysis, and clonotypes were matched between fractions using CDR3 nucleotide sequence together with V segment. VDJmatch was used to annotate antigen specificity against VDJdb, with one amino acid substitution in CDR3 permitted.

The specimen sequenced was PBMCs. The receptor was derived from a woman between 18 and 29 years old in good health. The rearrangement joined TRBV6-2 or TRBV6-3 to TRBJ2-7, with TRBD2 matching 8 junction bases. CDR3 sequence: CASTSGSSYEQYF. The nucleotide sequence reads as follows: TGTGCCAGCACAAGCGGGAGCTCCTACGAGCAGTACTTC.